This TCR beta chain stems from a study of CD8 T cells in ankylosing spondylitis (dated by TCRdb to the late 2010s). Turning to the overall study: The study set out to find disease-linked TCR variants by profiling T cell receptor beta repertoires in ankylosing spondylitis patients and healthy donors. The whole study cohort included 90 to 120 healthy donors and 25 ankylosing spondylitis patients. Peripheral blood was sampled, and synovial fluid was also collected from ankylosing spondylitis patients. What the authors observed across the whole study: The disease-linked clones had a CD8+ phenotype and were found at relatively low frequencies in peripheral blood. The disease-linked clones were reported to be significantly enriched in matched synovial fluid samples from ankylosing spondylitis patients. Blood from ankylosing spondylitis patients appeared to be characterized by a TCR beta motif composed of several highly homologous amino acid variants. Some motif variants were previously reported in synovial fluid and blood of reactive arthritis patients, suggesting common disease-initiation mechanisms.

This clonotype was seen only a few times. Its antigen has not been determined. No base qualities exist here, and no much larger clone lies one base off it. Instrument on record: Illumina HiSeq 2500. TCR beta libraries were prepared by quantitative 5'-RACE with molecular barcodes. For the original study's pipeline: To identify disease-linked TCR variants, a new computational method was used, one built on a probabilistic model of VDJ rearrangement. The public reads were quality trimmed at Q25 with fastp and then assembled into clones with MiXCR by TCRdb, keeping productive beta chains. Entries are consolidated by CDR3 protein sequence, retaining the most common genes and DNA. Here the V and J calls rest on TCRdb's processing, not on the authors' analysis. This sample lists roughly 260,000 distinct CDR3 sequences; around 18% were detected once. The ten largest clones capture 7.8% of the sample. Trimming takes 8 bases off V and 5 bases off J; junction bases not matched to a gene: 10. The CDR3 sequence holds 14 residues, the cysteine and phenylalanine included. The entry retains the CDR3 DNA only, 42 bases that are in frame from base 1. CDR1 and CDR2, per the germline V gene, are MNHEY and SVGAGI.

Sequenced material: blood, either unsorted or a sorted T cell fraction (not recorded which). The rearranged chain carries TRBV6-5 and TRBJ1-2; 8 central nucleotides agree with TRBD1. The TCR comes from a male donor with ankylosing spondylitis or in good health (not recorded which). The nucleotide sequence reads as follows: TGTGCCAGCGTTCCAGGACAGGGTGGATATGGCTACACCTTC. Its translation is CASVPGQGGYGYTF.